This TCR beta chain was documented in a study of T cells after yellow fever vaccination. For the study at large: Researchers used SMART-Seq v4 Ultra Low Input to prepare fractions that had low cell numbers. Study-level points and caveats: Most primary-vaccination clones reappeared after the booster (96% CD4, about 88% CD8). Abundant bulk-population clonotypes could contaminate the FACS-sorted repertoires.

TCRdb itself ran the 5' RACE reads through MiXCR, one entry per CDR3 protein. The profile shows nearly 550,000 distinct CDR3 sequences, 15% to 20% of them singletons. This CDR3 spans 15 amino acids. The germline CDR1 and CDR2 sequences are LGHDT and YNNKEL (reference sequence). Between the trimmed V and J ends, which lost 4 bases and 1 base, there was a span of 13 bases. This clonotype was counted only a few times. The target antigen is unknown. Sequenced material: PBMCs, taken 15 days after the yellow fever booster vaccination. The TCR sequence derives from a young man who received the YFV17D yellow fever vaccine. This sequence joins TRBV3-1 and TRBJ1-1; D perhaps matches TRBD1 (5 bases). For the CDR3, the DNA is TGTGCCAGCAGCCCTACCCGACAGCAGAACACTGAAGCTTTCTTT. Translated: CASSPTRQQNTEAFF.